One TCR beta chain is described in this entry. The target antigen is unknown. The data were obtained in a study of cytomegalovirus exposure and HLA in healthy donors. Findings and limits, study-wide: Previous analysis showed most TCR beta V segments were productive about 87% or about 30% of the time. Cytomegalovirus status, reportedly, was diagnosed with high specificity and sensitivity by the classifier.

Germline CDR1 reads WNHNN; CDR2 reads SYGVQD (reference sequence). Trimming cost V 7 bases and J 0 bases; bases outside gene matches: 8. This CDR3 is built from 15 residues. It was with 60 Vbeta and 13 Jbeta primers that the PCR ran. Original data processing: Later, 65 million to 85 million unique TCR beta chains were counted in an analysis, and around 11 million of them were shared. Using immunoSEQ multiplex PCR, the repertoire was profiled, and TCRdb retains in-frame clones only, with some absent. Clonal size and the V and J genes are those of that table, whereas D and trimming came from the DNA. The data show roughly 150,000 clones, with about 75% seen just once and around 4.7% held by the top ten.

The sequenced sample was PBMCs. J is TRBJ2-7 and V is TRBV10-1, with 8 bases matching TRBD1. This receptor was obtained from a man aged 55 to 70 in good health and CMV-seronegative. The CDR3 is CASMVGQVSSYEQYF. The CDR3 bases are TGCGCCAGCATGGTGGGACAGGTATCCTCCTACGAGCAGTACTTC.